This T cell receptor (beta chain) derives from a study of regulatory T cells in long-lasting Graves disease. The sample's time point: newly diagnosed GD, antithyroid drugs for less than 3 months. RNA from PBMCs was the source of the TCR library. iRepertoire HTBI primers and Arm-PCR of CDR3 regions built TCR beta libraries. TCRdb re-called the multiplex PCR reads through MiXCR, storing one row per CDR3 protein. The data show some 350,000 distinct CDR3 sequences, around 15% seen once. In addition, the sample was reused for a study of T cells in Graves' hyperthyroidism and ophthalmopathy. As reported in that work: Most thyroid clonotypes expanded above 0.001 appeared in blood too. Classification by a 13 V-J model distinguished ophthalmopathy from stable hyperthyroidism. The model anticipated ophthalmopathy a median about 7 months pre-onset.

The sample was peripheral blood mononuclear cells (PBMCs), taken at new diagnosis, from a patient treated with antithyroid drugs. The receptor comes from a woman aged 18-29 years with Graves disease.

CDR3 nucleotide sequence: TGTGCCAGCGCGCCAGGAATAGAGGATACGCAGTATTTT. It is translated as CASAPGIEDTQYF. This rearrangement joins TRBV18 to TRBJ2-3; D not resolved. In germline, CDR1 is KGHSH, CDR2 LQKENI. CDR3 length: 13 amino acids. V dropped 8 bases and J dropped 6 bases, with 15 bases sitting between them.